The rows below give T cell receptor beta chains drawn from one sample of a study of blood T cell repertoires in COVID-19. Sequencing was performed with immunoSEQ multiplex PCR; in TCRdb, only in-frame clones are kept and a portion is missing. The sample lists about 140,000 clones; about 80% were seen once. Sequenced: PBMCs or T cells enriched from blood (not recorded which). All receptors come from a woman aged 45-65 years who had recovered from COVID-19. Each CDR3 is given with its conserved first and last residue. The D gene is left open where the match is weak. Size is omitted from some rows. Given values are once, few, many or a class for expanded clones.

TRBJ2-1 | TRBD1 | TRBV2 | once | TGTGCCAGCAGAGGGGGACAGTACAATGAGCAGTTCTTC | CASRGGQYNEQFF
TRBJ1-5 | NA | TRBV4-1 | NA | TGCGCCAGCAGCCAAGGAGCCTACGGGGGGCCCCAGCATTTT | CASSQGAYGGPQHF
TRBJ2-3 | NA | TRBV19 | NA | TGTGCCAGTAATCATTGGGGGCGTGAGGATACGCAGTATTTT | CASNHWGREDTQYF
TRBJ2-4 | NA | TRBV5-1 | NA | TGCGCCAGCAGCTTGGTATGGGCGGACAGTAGAGCCAAAAACATTCAGTACTTC | CASSLVWADSRAKNIQYF
TRBJ1-6 | NA | TRBV18 | NA | TGTGCCAGCTCAGCTTTCGACCCGGGGAATTCACCCCTCCACTTT | CASSAFDPGNSPLHF
TRBJ2-1 | TRBD2 | TRBV14 | NA | TGTGCCAGCAGCCAAGTGGGACTAGCGTACATGAGCTCCTACAATGAGCAGTTCTTC | CASSQVGLAYMSSYNEQFF
TRBJ1-5 | NA | TRBV6-5 | once | TGTGCCTCCGACAGCTCCAATCAGCCCCAGCATTTT | CASDSSNQPQHF
TRBJ1-6 | NA | TRBV7-8 | NA | TGTGCCAGCAGCGACGGGACAATTAATTCACCCCTCCACTTT | CASSDGTINSPLHF
TRBJ2-7 | NA | TRBV7-9 | NA | TGTGCCAGCACCCGGGGTGCCGATGTATACGAGCAGTACTTC | CASTRGADVYEQYF
TRBJ1-2 | NA | TRBV3-1/TRBV3-2 | few | TGTGCCAGCAGCCAAGATCAAACGGTCAAGATCTATGGCTACACCTTC | CASSQDQTVKIYGYTF
TRBJ2-7 | TRBD2 | TRBV18 | NA | TGTGCCAGCTCACCTGGACTAGTGAACTACGAGCAGTACTTC | CASSPGLVNYEQYF
TRBJ2-6 | NA | TRBV10-3 | NA | TGTGCCATCAGCGACAGGGAGGACGTCCTGACTTTC | CAISDREDVLTF
TRBJ2-2 | TRBD2 | TRBV19 | medium-sized | TGTGCCACTGATAGCGGGGCCACCGGGGAGCTGTTTTTT | CATDSGATGELFF
TRBJ2-3 | NA | TRBV7-3 | NA | TGTGCCAGCAGCTTAAGTGACCTCCAGGGAGGCCCAGATACGCAGTATTTT | CASSLSDLQGGPDTQYF
TRBJ1-1 | NA | TRBV29-1 | NA | TGCAGCGTAGCGTACAAAGTTAGGAACACTGAAGCTTTCTTT | CSVAYKVRNTEAFF
TRBJ1-2 | TRBD1 | TRBV24-1 | few | TGTGCCACCAGTGAAACCGGGACAGGGGTATTTGGCGGCTACACCTTC | CATSETGTGVFGGYTF
TRBJ1-1 | NA | TRBV28 | few | TGTGCCAGCAGTTTATGGAGAGGGAACACTGAAGCTTTCTTT | CASSLWRGNTEAFF
TRBJ1-4 | TRBD1 | TRBV6-2/TRBV6-3 | NA | TGTGCCAGCAGCGAATCCCGACTTAAAACAGGGGGTGAAAAACTGTTTTTT | CASSESRLKTGGEKLFF
TRBJ2-6 | NA | TRBV28 | NA | TGTGCCAGCATACCCGCTCCCCTCCTAGGCGGGGCCAACGTCCTGACTTTC | CASIPAPLLGGANVLTF
TRBJ2-1 | NA | TRBV27 | NA | TGTGCCAGCAGTCTGGGACTGATATACAATGAGCAGTTCTTC | CASSLGLIYNEQFF
TRBJ1-5 | NA | TRBV6-1 | NA | TGTGCCAGCAGTGAATCGGACAGCTATAGCAATCAGCCCCAGCATTTT | CASSESDSYSNQPQHF
TRBJ1-1 | NA | TRBV7-9 | NA | TGTGCCAGCAGCTTAGGGACAGCCGGTGTGATGGCTTTCTTT | CASSLGTAGVMAFF
TRBJ2-3 | TRBD2 | TRBV27 | NA | TGTGCCAGCAGTTTTGGGGGGGGGATCCCTTTGGATACGCAGTATTTT | CASSFGGGIPLDTQYF
TRBJ1-5 | NA | TRBV11-2 | few | TGTGCCAGCAGCTTCGGGGGATCTGGAAGCCAGCCCCAGCATTTT | CASSFGGSGSQPQHF
TRBJ2-1 | NA | TRBV3-1/TRBV3-2 | once | TGTGCCAGCAGCCAATTGACTCGGAATGAGCAGTTCTTC | CASSQLTRNEQFF
TRBJ1-4 | NA | TRBV28 | NA | TGTGCCAGCAGCCCGGGGGGACCTAATGAAAAACTGTTTTTT | CASSPGGPNEKLFF
TRBJ1-1 | NA | TRBV7-8 | few | TGTGCCAGCAGCTCCAGGGTAGTCGTGAACACTGAAGCTTTCTTT | CASSSRVVVNTEAFF
TRBJ1-2 | TRBD1 | TRBV29-1 | NA | TGCAGCGTTGTGGACAGGGAGTTGAGCTACACCTTC | CSVVDRELSYTF